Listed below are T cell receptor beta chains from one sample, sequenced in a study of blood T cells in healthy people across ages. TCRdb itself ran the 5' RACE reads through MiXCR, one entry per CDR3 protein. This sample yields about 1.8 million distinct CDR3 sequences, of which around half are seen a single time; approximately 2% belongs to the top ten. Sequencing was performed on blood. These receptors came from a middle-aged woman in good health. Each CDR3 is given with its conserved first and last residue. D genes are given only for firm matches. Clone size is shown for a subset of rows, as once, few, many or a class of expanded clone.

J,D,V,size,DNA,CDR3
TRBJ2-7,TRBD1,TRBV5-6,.,TGTGCCAGCAGTTTCTGGACAGGCCTCTCCTACGAGCAGTACTTC,CASSFWTGLSYEQYF
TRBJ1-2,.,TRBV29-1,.,TGCAGCGTTGAAGAGGGCAGTATTAACTATGGCTACACCTTC,CSVEEGSINYGYTF
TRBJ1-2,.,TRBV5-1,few,TGCGCCAGCAGCTTGGGACCCGCGGCCAGCTATGGCTACACCTTC,CASSLGPAASYGYTF
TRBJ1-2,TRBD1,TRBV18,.,TGTGCCAGCTCACCAGGGACAGGGGGCGCGTGGGGCTACACCTTC,CASSPGTGGAWGYTF
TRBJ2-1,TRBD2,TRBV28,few,TGTGCCAGCATTGGCCTAGCGGGGGGGATTGAGCAGTTCTTC,CASIGLAGGIEQFF
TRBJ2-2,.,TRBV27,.,TGTGCCAGCAGTTTAAGGCAACACCCGACATATAACACCGGGGAGCTGTTTTTT,CASSLRQHPTYNTGELFF
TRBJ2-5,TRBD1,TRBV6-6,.,TGTGCCAGCAGGCCGGGACAGGGTCAAGAGACCCAGTACTTC,CASRPGQGQETQYF
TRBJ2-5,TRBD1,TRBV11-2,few,TGTGCCAGCAGCTTAGGGGCACTTGGGACAGGGAGCGGAGAGACCCAGTACTTC,CASSLGALGTGSGETQYF
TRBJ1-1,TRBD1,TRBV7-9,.,TGTGCCAGCAGCTATACAGGGGGCAGCGGCACTGAAGCTTTCTTT,CASSYTGGSGTEAFF
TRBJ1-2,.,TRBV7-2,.,TGTGCCAGCAGCTCCACCCGAGCTCAAGGCTATGGCTACACCTTC,CASSSTRAQGYGYTF
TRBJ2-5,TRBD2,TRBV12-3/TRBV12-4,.,TGTGCCAGCAGTCCCCCGACTAGCGGGAGCGGGGAGACCCAGTACTTC,CASSPPTSGSGETQYF
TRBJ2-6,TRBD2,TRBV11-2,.,TGTGCCAGCAGCTCACTAGCGGGGAGCTCTGGGGCCAACGTCCTGACTTTC,CASSSLAGSSGANVLTF
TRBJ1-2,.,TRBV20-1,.,TGCAGTGCCCGGACAGCTTCTAACTATGGCTACACCTTC,CSARTASNYGYTF
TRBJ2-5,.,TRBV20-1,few,TGCAGTGCTAGAATGAGGGGCGGAGAGACCCAGTACTTC,CSARMRGGETQYF
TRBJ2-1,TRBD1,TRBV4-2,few,TGTGCCAGCAGCCAAAAAACCGGGACAGGGTGGAATGAGCAGTTCTTC,CASSQKTGTGWNEQFF
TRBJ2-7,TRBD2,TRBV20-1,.,TGCAGTGCTAGAGAGTGGGCGGGGGAAGCCTACGAGCAGTACTTC,CSAREWAGEAYEQYF
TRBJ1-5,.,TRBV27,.,TGTGCCAGCAGTGTATCGGTGGGTCAGCCCCAGCATTTT,CASSVSVGQPQHF
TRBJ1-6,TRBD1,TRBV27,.,TGTGCCAGCAGTCCCGGACAGGGGCCGAATTCACCCCTCCACTTT,CASSPGQGPNSPLHF
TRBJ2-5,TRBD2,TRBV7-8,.,TGTGCCAGCACTTTTCGCGGGGTAGCGGGGGTAGAGACCCAGTACTTC,CASTFRGVAGVETQYF
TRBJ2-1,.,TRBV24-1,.,TGTACCACCAGTGGAGGGCTTGGCAATGAGCAGTTCTTC,CTTSGGLGNEQFF
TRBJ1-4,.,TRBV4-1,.,TGCGCCAGCAGCCAAGATAGCGGGTCAACTAATGAAAAACTGTTTTTT,CASSQDSGSTNEKLFF
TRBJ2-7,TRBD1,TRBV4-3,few,TGCGCCAGCAGTCCTCGGGACAGCCTGAGCTCCTACGAGCAGTACTTC,CASSPRDSLSSYEQYF
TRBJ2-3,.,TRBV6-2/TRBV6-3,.,TGTGCCAGCAGTTACTCGAGTGGGCCAGGCGATACGCAGTATTTT,CASSYSSGPGDTQYF
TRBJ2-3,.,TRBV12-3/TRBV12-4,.,TGTGCCAGCAGTTTTCTCTTAGCAGTGAGCACAGATACGCAGTATTTT,CASSFLLAVSTDTQYF
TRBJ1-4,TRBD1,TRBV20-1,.,TGCAGTGCTAGAGGGGGGACAGCCTATAATGAAAAACTGTTTTTT,CSARGGTAYNEKLFF
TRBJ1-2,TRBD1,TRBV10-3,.,TGTGCCATCAGTGTGACAGGGGGCGTGAATGGCTACACCTTC,CAISVTGGVNGYTF
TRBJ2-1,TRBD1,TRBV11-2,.,TGTGCCAGCACCCAGACAGGGAAAGCCTACAATGAGCAGTTCTTC,CASTQTGKAYNEQFF
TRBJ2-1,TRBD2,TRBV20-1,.,TGCAGTGCTGCGGGTTTTAGCGGGGGGATCGTATACAATGAGCAGTTCTTC,CSAAGFSGGIVYNEQFF
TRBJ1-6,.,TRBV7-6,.,TGTGCCAGCAGCCAGACGGTCCCCCCCAATAATTCACCCCTCCACTTT,CASSQTVPPNNSPLHF
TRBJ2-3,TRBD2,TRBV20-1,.,TGCAGTGCTAGAGATATGGGCTGGGGCGTTGGTAGCGGGGGAACAGATACGCAGTATTTT,CSARDMGWGVGSGGTDTQYF
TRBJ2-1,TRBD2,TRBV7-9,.,TGTGCCAGCAGACCGGGAGGATATTGGTCCTACAATGAGCAGTTCTTC,CASRPGGYWSYNEQFF
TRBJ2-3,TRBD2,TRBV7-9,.,TGTGCCAGCAGTTCCGGGGGACTAGCGGGGAGCACAGATACGCAGTATTTT,CASSSGGLAGSTDTQYF
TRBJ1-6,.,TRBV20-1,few,TGCAGTGCTACTGAGGGGGAATTTAATTCACCCCTCCACTTT,CSATEGEFNSPLHF